This T cell receptor (beta chain) was found in a study of cytomegalovirus exposure and HLA in healthy donors (dated by TCRdb to about 2017). As for the study more broadly: The approximately 710 repertoires of the first cohort and the 95 to 150 validation repertoires were produced on the same platform, according to a later analysis. The study combined high-throughput TCR immunosequencing, statistical association of individual TCRs with disease status, and machine learning to predict cytomegalovirus infection status. The study was designed to test whether signatures of past pathogen exposure could be identified by cataloging public T cell receptors. Besides the first cohort of some 670 subjects, a separate validation cohort made up of 95 to 150 different subjects was used. What the work shows at the level of the full study, not this receptor alone: A few of the identified cytomegalovirus-associated TCR beta chains were confirmed in vitro to be specific for cytomegalovirus antigens. The validation cohort had no HLA typing available for a later analysis, so co-occurrence within that cohort was assessed over all 130 or so repertoires. It was suggested by the authors that the approach could potentially be generalized to other disease states and immunological phenotypes. A later analysis found that TCRs clustered in the first cohort also tended to co-occur in the 120 validation repertoires, with 94% of cluster scores above 0. The classifier was reported to diagnose cytomegalovirus status with high specificity and sensitivity in both the original cohort and the validation cohort. Across donors, most TCR sequences were observed very rarely, whereas some public TCRs were present in many individuals. In the study, roughly 160 TCR beta chains were listed as associated with cytomegalovirus.

The donors were included in the validation cohort of roughly 120 subjects, a group kept apart from the roughly 670-subject first cohort. Worth noting for this clone: What this receptor recognizes is not known. It has no much larger one-base neighbor in the sample; base qualities were not kept.

The method behind the library was the immunoSEQ multiplex PCR assay. The original pipeline was this. To diagnose cytomegalovirus status from the catalog of TCR beta chain sequences, a statistical classification framework was built. TCRdb obtained this table from immuneACCESS and retained in-frame rearrangements with V and J assigned. These tables miss some clones; where compared with another copy, unresolved V genes account for less than half of the shortfall, and the remainder is unexplained. V, J and clone size reflect that table, while D and trimming were determined from the DNA. The table for this sample lists roughly 250,000 clones; about 90% of them were counted only once. Jointly, the top ten make up 1% to 1.5% of the sample. Sequencing was done on a sample of PBMCs. The clonotype comes from a woman aged 30 to 39 in good health and CMV-seropositive.

The CDR3 here reads CASSRPGLAGWETQYF. The DNA reads as follows: TGCGCCAGCAGCCGGCCGGGACTAGCGGGTTGGGAGACCCAGTACTTC. The chain employs TRBV4-1 and TRBJ2-5; 12 nucleotides in the junction match TRBD2. After removal of 4 bases from V and 5 bases from J, the junction retains 8 bases not matched to a gene. Counted from cysteine to phenylalanine, this CDR3 has 16 amino acids. Only CDR3 DNA is held: 48 bases, read in frame from base 1. CDR1 MGHRA and CDR2 YSYEKL were looked up in the germline V gene.